A selection of T cell receptor beta chains follows, all from one sample in a study of a mutant IDH1 vaccine in newly diagnosed glioma. Their cognate antigens are unknown. This table comes from immunoSEQ multiplex PCR, and its TCRdb copy is limited to in-frame clones, with some not included. The repertoire includes 45,000 to 55,000 clones, around 80% of them detected once, and 9% to 15% sits in the top ten. Sequencing used PBMCs, obtained from a glioma patient whose treatment included an IDH1 peptide vaccine. These receptors were collected from a man aged 40-55 years with glioma. The CDR3 runs from the conserved cysteine through the conserved F or W.

J: TRBJ2-5; V: TRBV6-5; CDR3: CASSYSETGKQTQYF
J: TRBJ2-3; V: TRBV11-2; CDR3: CASSPYRGRGTDTQYF
J: TRBJ1-1; V: TRBV7-9; CDR3: CASRDYKGTEAFF
J: TRBJ1-1; V: TRBV4-1; CDR3: CASSSYRGVGTEAFF
J: TRBJ1-3; V: TRBV5-4; CDR3: CASSLGRESGNTIYF
J: TRBJ1-2; V: TRBV19; CDR3: CASSLTGYGYTF
J: TRBJ2-5; V: TRBV2; CDR3: CASSRGRLQETQYF
J: TRBJ1-3; V: TRBV23-1; CDR3: CASSPRAQAGVGNTIYF
J: TRBJ1-1; V: TRBV4-3; CDR3: CASSQDAQDRGLTEAFF
J: TRBJ2-5; V: TRBV13; CDR3: CASSSGETQYF